The 22 T cell receptor beta chains presented below share a single source sample, sequenced in a study of blood T cell repertoires in COVID-19. Some clones are missing from TCRdb's copy, which holds only in-frame ones; the method was immunoSEQ multiplex PCR. Here the sample spans about 130,000 clones, around four fifths being singletons. The material sequenced was peripheral blood. The receptors originated from a man aged 35 to 55 with active or convalescent COVID-19.

This rearrangement joins TRBV29-1 to TRBJ2-7; possible D gene TRBD1, 5 bases. V lost 4 bases, J lost 2 bases, and 18 bases lay in between. The germline CDR1 and CDR2 sequences are SQVTM and ANQGSEA. The CDR3 is 15 residues long. The CDR3 sequence is CSVGGLQVYPYEQYF. The CDR3 DNA follows: TGCAGCGTTGGCGGATTACAGGTATACCCCTACGAGCAGTACTTC.

J is TRBJ1-1 and V is TRBV28; no firm D call. V lost 10 bases and J lost 5, with 17 bases in between. This CDR3 is built from 13 residues. Germline V CDR1 and CDR2: MDHEN, SYDVKM. The CDR3 sequence: CATLREGGTEAFF. The CDR3 DNA reads as TGTGCCACCTTAAGAGAGGGAGGGACTGAAGCTTTCTTT.

This chain joins TRBV27 and TRBJ2-7; 9 bases line up with TRBD1. The CDR3 runs to 14 residues. With V trimmed by 5 bases and J by 0 bases, 2 bases remained unmatched. Germline assignment: CDR1 MNHEY and CDR2 SMNVEV (reference sequence). Here the CDR3 DNA reads TGTGCCAGCAGTAGGGACAGGGCCTCCTACGAGCAGTACTTC. It yields the protein CASSRDRASYEQYF.

The CDR3 region has the DNA TGTGCCAGCAGTCCCCGAGGGCCCAGGGCGGGGGACACTGAAGCTTTCTTT. This encodes CASSPRGPRAGDTEAFF. The chain recombines TRBV25-1 with TRBJ1-1; possibly TRBD1 for D (5 bases). V was shortened by 5 bases and J by 3 bases, with 22 bases between the two germline ends. This CDR3 is 17 amino acids long. The germline V gene encodes CDR1 MGHDK and CDR2 SYGVNS.

The genes are TRBV7-2 and TRBJ2-7; 11 bases match TRBD1. The CDR3 has 17 amino acids. Germline V gene lookup returns CDR1 SGHTA and CDR2 FQGNSA. Trimming removed 4 bases from V and 2 bases from J; junction bases left unmatched: 10. CDR3 DNA sequence: TGTGCCAGCAGCTCCGGGCCCCCGGGACAGGGGGCCTACGAGCAGTACTTC. This encodes CASSSGPPGQGAYEQYF.

This sequence joins TRBV4-2 and TRBJ1-2, with D maybe TRBD1 (6 bases). Germline lookup yields CDR1 LGHNA and CDR2 YNFKEQ. Trimming took 0 bases from V and 6 from J, leaving 20 bases between them. The CDR3 spans 17 residues. The CDR3 region has the DNA TGTGCCAGCAGCCAAGATAAGACTACAGGGATCTGGGATGGCTACACCTTC. This encodes CASSQDKTTGIWDGYTF.

This rearrangement joins TRBV18 to TRBJ2-3; 10 positions match TRBD2. V lost 1 base to trimming and J lost 3 bases; unmatched junction nucleotides: 10. Per the germline V gene, CDR1 is KGHSH and CDR2 is LQKENI. The CDR3 contains 18 residues. The CDR3: CASSPLVQRGGSTDTQYF. CDR3 bases: TGTGCCAGCTCACCACTCGTTCAGCGGGGGGGAAGTACAGATACGCAGTATTTT.

The V call is TRBV13, the J call TRBJ1-1; D might be TRBD1 (6 bases). Trimming left V 6 bases short and J 3 bases short, with 20 bases between. Per germline, CDR1 PRHDT and CDR2 FYEKMQ (reference sequence). The CDR3 consists of 16 residues. CDR3 loop: CASSSRAGEYHTEAFF. DNA of the CDR3: TGTGCCAGCAGTTCAAGGGCAGGGGAGTATCACACTGAAGCTTTCTTT.

The chain is built from TRBV9 and TRBJ1-2, with a possible D match to TRBD1 (5 bases). CDR1 is SGDLS, CDR2 YYNGEE, per germline. The CDR3 is made up of 14 amino acids. Trimming left V 0 bases short and J 2 bases short, with 8 bases between. The CDR3 loop reads CASSVAPGNYGYTF. Written as DNA, the CDR3 is TGTGCCAGCAGCGTAGCCCCAGGGAACTATGGCTACACCTTC.

This clone was observed a handful of times. This sequence joins TRBV6-1 and TRBJ2-3, with 12 positions matching TRBD2. CDR1 is MNHNS, CDR2 SASEGT, per germline. This CDR3 region has 17 residues. Trimming removed 2 bases from V and 0 bases from J; junction bases left unmatched: 3. The chain's CDR3 is CASSELAGGPSTDTQYF. The CDR3 DNA reads TGTGCCAGCAGTGAACTAGCGGGGGGGCCTAGCACAGATACGCAGTATTTT.

Note on this clone: Other nucleotide sequences from this sample produce the same CDR3. CDR3 nucleotide sequence: TGTGCCAGCAGCCCAACCTCCAGCGGGGAGACCCAGTACTTC. This gives the protein CASSPTSSGETQYF. The chain recombines TRBV7-2 with TRBJ2-5; maybe TRBD2 (6 bases). With 5 bases removed from V and 5 bases from J, the gap between germline ends came to 15 bases. The CDR3 totals 14 residues. CDR1 is SGHTA and CDR2 is FQGNSA in the germline V gene.

The chain has TRBV25-1 and TRBJ2-7, with 8 nucleotides matching TRBD1. Germline V gene sequence: CDR1 MGHDK, CDR2 SYGVNS. The CDR3 spans 14 residues. V shed 8 bases and J 3 bases; nucleotides not matched to a gene: 9. The CDR3 nucleotides read TGTGCCAGCGGCAGGACAGGGAATAACTACGAGCAGTACTTC. Protein sequence: CASGRTGNNYEQYF.

The V call is TRBV7-9, the J call TRBJ1-1; TRBD1 is a possible D gene (6 bases). V gave up 4 bases and J gave up 7 bases, with 10 bases separating them. Germline V gene lookup returns CDR1 SEHNR and CDR2 FQNEAQ (reference sequence). The CDR3 length is 12 residues. CDR3 loop: CASSSTGFEAFF. CDR3 in DNA: TGTGCCAGCAGCTCGACAGGCTTTGAAGCTTTCTTT.

The chain employs TRBV19 and TRBJ2-7; D might be TRBD2 (6 bases). CDR3 length equals 16 residues. V gave up 5 bases and J gave up 4 bases, with 21 bases separating them. CDR1 and CDR2 from the germline V gene are LNHDA and SQIVND (reference sequence). The CDR3 region has the DNA TGTGCCAGTAGTGTGGGGGGATCAAAAGGGATATACGAGCAGTACTTC. Translated: CASSVGGSKGIYEQYF.

The chain uses TRBV7-9 and TRBJ2-7; D gene uncertain. The V end lost 4 bases, the J end lost 2 bases, and 9 bases lay between the germline ends. The length of the CDR3 is 13 residues. Germline CDR1 and CDR2: SEHNR and FQNEAQ (reference sequence). The CDR3 region is CASSYGQAYEQYF. CDR3 bases: TGTGCCAGCAGCTACGGCCAGGCCTACGAGCAGTACTTC.

This clone has a handful of counts. The chain uses TRBV11-3 and TRBJ1-6, with 10 bases matching TRBD1. Trimming took 3 bases from V and 8 from J; bases not matched to a gene: 4. The CDR3 extends over 15 amino acids. In germline, CDR1 is SGHNT, CDR2 YENEEA. Written as DNA, the CDR3 is TGTGCCAGCAGCTTTCGACAGGGGGCTGATTCACCCCTCCACTTT. Protein sequence: CASSFRQGADSPLHF.

The chain carries TRBV3-1 (or the pseudogene TRBV3-2) and TRBJ1-4; a weak D match, TRBD1 (6 bases). Germline lookup yields CDR1 LGHDT and CDR2 YNNKEL (reference sequence). The CDR3 length is 14 residues. Trimming cost V 1 base and J 8 bases, with 11 bases left between them. The CDR3 sequence: CASSQVSGEEKLFF. As DNA, the CDR3 is TGTGCCAGCAGCCAAGTATCAGGGGAGGAAAAACTGTTTTTT.

This sequence joins TRBV11-1 and TRBJ2-2; D is undetermined. V was clipped by 5 bases and J by 1 base, with 14 bases between them. Germline values: CDR1 SGHAT, CDR2 FQDESV (reference sequence). The CDR3 spans 16 residues. Here the CDR3 reads CASSDDKKLNTGELFF. CDR3 in DNA: TGTGCCAGCAGCGACGACAAAAAGCTGAACACCGGGGAGCTGTTTTTT.

The chain recombines TRBV4-1 with TRBJ2-5; the match to TRBD2 covers 8 bases. There are 19 residues in the CDR3. Germline CDR1 and CDR2: MGHRA and YSYEKL. Trimming took 0 bases from V and 4 from J; bases not matched to a gene: 16. The CDR3 here is CASSQEGDGGGPARETQYF. Here the CDR3 DNA reads TGCGCCAGCAGCCAAGAAGGGGACGGCGGGGGGCCCGCCCGAGAGACCCAGTACTTC.

The table lists this clone with many counts. This chain links TRBV12-3 or TRBV12-4 with TRBJ2-7; TRBD2 might be the D (6 bases). There are 11 residues in the CDR3. Between the trimmed V and J ends, which lost 11 bases and 3 bases, there was a span of 11 bases. In nucleotides, the CDR3 is TGTGCCCCAGGGAGGAGCTACGAGCAGTACTTC. It specifies CAPGRSYEQYF.

This clone occurred once. The V and J genes are TRBV7-2 and TRBJ2-5; 14 positions agree with TRBD2. There are 16 residues in the CDR3. Germline CDR1 SGHTA, CDR2 FQGNSA. V lost 4 bases and J lost 5; bases outside the gene matches: 6. CDR3 residues: CASSWTSGGSGETQYF. CDR3 DNA: TGTGCCAGCAGCTGGACTAGCGGGGGGTCGGGGGAGACCCAGTACTTC.

The chain couples TRBV30 to TRBJ1-5; 9 bases agree with TRBD1. Germline loops: CDR1 GTSNPN, CDR2 SVGIG (reference sequence). With 1 base clipped from V and 3 bases from J, the junction kept 10 bases outside the gene matches. The CDR3 loop spans 17 amino acids. The CDR3 spells CAWSDHLTGGPNQPQHF. CDR3 in DNA: TGTGCCTGGAGTGATCATTTGACAGGGGGACCCAATCAGCCCCAGCATTTT.